Presented here are 12 T cell receptor beta chains from one specimen sequenced in a study of sequential checkpoint blockade in melanoma (dated by TCRdb to about 2019). Library method: the immunoSEQ multiplex PCR assay. TCRdb re-hosts the immuneACCESS table, in-frame sequences only. Its copies lack some clones; in the studies checked, an unresolved V gene accounts for under half of them, and the cause for the rest is not known. The sample table shows more than 10,000 clones, and roughly three fifths are seen once. The ten most abundant clones make up 20% to 25% of the sample. The treatment or condition label for this specimen denotes: randomized to nivolumab then ipilimumab (arm A) or the reverse (arm B). The material was CD8+ T cells sorted from blood (inferred from file names), obtained from a patient given nivolumab and ipilimumab in sequence. The receptors were sampled from a human donor with melanoma.

The chain recombines TRBV6-1 with TRBJ2-4, with 7 positions matching TRBD1. CDR3 length: 16 amino acids. Trimming cost V 4 bases and J 8 bases; bases outside gene matches: 14. Germline values: CDR1 MNHNS, CDR2 SASEGT. This CDR3 is CASSVGDSLLVDIQYF. The CDR3 DNA reads TGTGCCAGCAGTGTGGGGGACAGCCTTTTAGTTGACATTCAGTACTTC.

This clone is labeled as medium-sized. This chain joins TRBV28 and TRBJ2-7; TRBD2 might be the D (6 bases). Germline-derived CDR1 and CDR2 are MDHEN and SYDVKM. The CDR3 is 11 amino acids. V was pared by 10 bases and J by 5 bases, with 12 bases between. Here the CDR3 DNA reads TGTGCCACCGGGTGGGGGGACGAGCAGTACTTC. Protein: CATGWGDEQYF.

The chain joins TRBV7-6 to TRBJ2-5; D may be TRBD2 (7 bases). CDR3 length: 16 residues. From germline, CDR1 is SGHVS and CDR2 FNYEAQ. V was pared by 0 bases and J by 11 bases, with 22 bases between. In DNA form, the CDR3 reads TGTGCCAGCAGCTTAGCGCGGGGGCCCCCCCGAGATGAGCAGTACTTC. Protein: CASSLARGPPRDEQYF.

The CDR3 is CASSLARGYYEQYF. In DNA, the CDR3 is TGTGCCAGCAGCTTAGCGCGGGGGTACTACGAGCAGTACTTC. The genes are TRBV7-2 and TRBJ2-7, with TRBD2 matching over 7 bases. The germline gives CDR1 SGHTA, CDR2 FQGNSA. There are 14 residues in the CDR3. V lost 0 bases and J lost 3; bases outside the gene matches: 2.

The chain uses TRBV7-6 and TRBJ2-1, with a weak D call TRBD2 (7 bases). V was clipped by 1 base and J by 9 bases, with 10 bases between them. This CDR3 is 13 amino acids long. The germline CDR1 and CDR2 sequences are SGHVS and FNYEAQ. CDR3 sequence: CASSLEAGAEQFF. The CDR3 nucleotides are TGTGCCAGCAGCTTAGAGGCGGGGGCTGAGCAGTTCTTC.

The chain uses TRBV4-3 and TRBJ1-6; a possible D gene is TRBD1 (5 bases). Germline V gene lookup returns CDR1 LGHNA and CDR2 YSLEER. This CDR3 comprises 13 residues. V was shortened by 2 bases and J by 9 bases, with 8 bases between the two germline ends. The CDR3 region has the DNA TGCGCCAGCAGCCAATCAGGGATTTCACCCCTCCACTTT. Protein: CASSQSGISPLHF.

This rearrangement joins TRBV18 to TRBJ2-1, with TRBD2 matching over 10 bases. This CDR3 comprises 14 residues. The germline V gene has CDR1 KGHSH and CDR2 LQKENI. Unmatched junction bases numbered 5, after V lost 8 bases and J lost 4 bases. In DNA, the CDR3 is TGTGCCAGCCGGACTAGCGGAGAATACAATGAGCAGTTCTTC. Translation gives CASRTSGEYNEQFF.

The genes are TRBV29-1 and TRBJ2-1; TRBD2 agrees at 8 bases. The V segment lost 8 bases and the J segment 2 bases; nucleotides outside the gene matches: 5. Germline V CDR1 and CDR2: SQVTM, ANQGSEA. The CDR3 contains 13 residues. The CDR3 DNA sequence: TGCAGCTGGGTCGGGGGGGCCTACAATGAGCAGTTCTTC. This translates into CSWVGGAYNEQFF.

The rearrangement joins TRBV7-3 to TRBJ2-4, with 7 bases fitting TRBD1. The CDR3 spans 18 residues. CDR1 is SGHTA, CDR2 FQGTGA, per germline. Germline trimming cut 0 bases from V and 1 base from J; bases unmatched to any gene: 9. The CDR3: CASSLTGLEGAAKNIQYF. CDR3 nucleotide sequence: TGTGCCAGCAGCTTAACGGGTCTAGAGGGGGCGGCCAAAAACATTCAGTACTTC.

The chain is built from TRBV7-2 and TRBJ2-1, with 9 bases aligning to TRBD2. The CDR3 runs to 14 residues. The V gene end was trimmed by 3 bases and the J gene end by 9 bases; junction bases not matched to a gene: 6. Germline V gene lookup returns CDR1 SGHTA and CDR2 FQGNSA. DNA for the CDR3: TGTGCCAGCAGCTTGGGCGGGGGGGCGCGTGAGCAGTTCTTC. Translated, it gives CASSLGGGAREQFF.

This chain links TRBV6-4 with TRBJ2-1; TRBD2 aligns across 11 bases. This CDR3 has 15 amino acids. With V trimmed by 6 bases and J by 6 bases, 7 bases remained unmatched. Looked up from germline, CDR1 is MRHNA and CDR2 is SNTAGT. The CDR3 protein is CASRELAGARNEQFF. The DNA of the CDR3 is TGTGCCAGCAGGGAACTAGCGGGGGCCCGCAATGAGCAGTTCTTC.

The CDR3 loop reads CASSFDRATEAFF. CDR3 coding DNA: TGTGCCAGCAGCTTCGACAGGGCCACTGAAGCTTTCTTT. This rearrangement joins TRBV5-5 to TRBJ1-1, with TRBD1 identical over 7 bases. Unmatched junction bases numbered 2, after V lost 2 bases and J lost 4 bases. In germline, CDR1 is SGHKS, CDR2 YYEKEE (reference sequence). The CDR3 covers 13 residues.